This T cell receptor (beta chain) was found in a study of shared clonotypes between healthy human individuals. A word on this clone: This sample includes further DNA sequences coding for the same CDR3.

CD45RO-negative cells were positively selected for CCR7, leaving out terminally differentiated effector memory CD45RA+ cells. TCRdb's table, derived via immunoSEQ multiplex PCR, lists solely in-frame clones and lacks some. The sample yields more than 2 million clones, about 94% seen once. Germline V CDR1 and CDR2: MDHEN, SYDVKM. There are 13 residues in the CDR3. V was pared by 2 bases and J by 7 bases, with 9 bases between. V usage is TRBV28 and J usage is TRBJ1-5; a weak D match, TRBD1 (6 bases). The sequence was obtained from a young man in good health. Some clones in this sample may be carry-over from other donors' samples. Sequenced sample: naive CD8+ T cells from PBMCs. Here the CDR3 reads CASSLHRGQPQHF. CDR3 DNA: TGTGCCAGCAGTTTACATAGGGGGCAGCCCCAGCATTTT.